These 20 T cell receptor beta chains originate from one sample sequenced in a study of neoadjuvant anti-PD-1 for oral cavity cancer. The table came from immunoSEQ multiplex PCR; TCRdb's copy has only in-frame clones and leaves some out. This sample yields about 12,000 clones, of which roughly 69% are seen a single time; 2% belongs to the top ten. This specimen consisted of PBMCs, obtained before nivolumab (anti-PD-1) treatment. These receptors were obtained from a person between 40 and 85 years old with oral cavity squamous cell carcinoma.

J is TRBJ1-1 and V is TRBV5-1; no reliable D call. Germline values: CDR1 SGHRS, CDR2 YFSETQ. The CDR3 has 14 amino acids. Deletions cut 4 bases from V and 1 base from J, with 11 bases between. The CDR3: CASSPSRGNTEAFF. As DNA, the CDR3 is TGCGCCAGCAGCCCTTCCCGGGGGAACACTGAAGCTTTCTTT. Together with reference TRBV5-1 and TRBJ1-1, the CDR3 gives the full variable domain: KAGVTQTPRYLIKTRGQQVTLSCSPISGHRSVSWYQQTPGQGLQFLFEYFSETQRNKGNFPGRFSGRQFSNSRSEMNVSTLELGDSALYLCASSPSRGNTEAFFGQGTRLTVV.

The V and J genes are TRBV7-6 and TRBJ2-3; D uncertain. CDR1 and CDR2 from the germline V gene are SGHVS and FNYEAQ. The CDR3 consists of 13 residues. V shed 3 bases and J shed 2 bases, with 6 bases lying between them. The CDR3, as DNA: TGTGCCAGCAGCTTTTCGATCACAGATACGCAGTATTTT. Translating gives CASSFSITDTQYF.

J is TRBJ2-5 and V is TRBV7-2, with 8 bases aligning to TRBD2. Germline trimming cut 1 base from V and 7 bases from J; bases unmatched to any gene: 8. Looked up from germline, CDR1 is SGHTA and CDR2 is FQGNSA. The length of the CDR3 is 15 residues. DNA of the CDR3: TGTGCCAGCAGCTTAGAGGGACTAGAAAGAGGGACCCAGTACTTC. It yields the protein CASSLEGLERGTQYF.

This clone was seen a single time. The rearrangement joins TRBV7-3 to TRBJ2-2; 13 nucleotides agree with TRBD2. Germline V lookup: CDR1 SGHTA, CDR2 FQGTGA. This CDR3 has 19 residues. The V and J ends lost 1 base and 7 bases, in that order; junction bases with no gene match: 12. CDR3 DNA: TGTGCCAGCAGCTTAAACGGGAGACTAGCGGGAGGCCAGGGCGGGGAGCTGTTTTTT. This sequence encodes CASSLNGRLAGGQGGELFF.

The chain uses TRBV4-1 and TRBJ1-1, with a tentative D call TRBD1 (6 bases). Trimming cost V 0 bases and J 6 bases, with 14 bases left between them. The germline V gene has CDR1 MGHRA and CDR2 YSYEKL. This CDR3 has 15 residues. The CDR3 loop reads CASSQDKGGNAEAFF. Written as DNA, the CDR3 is TGCGCCAGCAGCCAAGATAAAGGGGGGAATGCTGAAGCTTTCTTT.

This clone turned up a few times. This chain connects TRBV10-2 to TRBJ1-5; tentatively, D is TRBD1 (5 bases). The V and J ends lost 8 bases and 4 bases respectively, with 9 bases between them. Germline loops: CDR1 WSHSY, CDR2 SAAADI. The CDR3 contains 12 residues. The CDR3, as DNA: TGCGCCAGCCGGGGGTCGAATCAGCCCCAGCATTTT. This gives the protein CASRGSNQPQHF.

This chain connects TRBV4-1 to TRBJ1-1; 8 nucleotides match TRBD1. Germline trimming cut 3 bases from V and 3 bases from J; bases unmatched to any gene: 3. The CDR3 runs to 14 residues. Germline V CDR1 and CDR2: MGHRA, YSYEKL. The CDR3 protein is CASSHPDRDTEAFF. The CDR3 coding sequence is TGCGCCAGCAGCCACCCGGACAGGGACACTGAAGCTTTCTTT.

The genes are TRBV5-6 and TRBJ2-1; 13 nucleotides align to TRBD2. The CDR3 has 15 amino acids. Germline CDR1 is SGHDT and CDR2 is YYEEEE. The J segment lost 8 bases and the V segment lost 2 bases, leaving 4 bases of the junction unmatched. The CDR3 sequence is CASSFGLAGDHEQFF. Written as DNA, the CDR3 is TGTGCCAGCAGCTTTGGACTAGCGGGAGACCATGAGCAGTTCTTC.

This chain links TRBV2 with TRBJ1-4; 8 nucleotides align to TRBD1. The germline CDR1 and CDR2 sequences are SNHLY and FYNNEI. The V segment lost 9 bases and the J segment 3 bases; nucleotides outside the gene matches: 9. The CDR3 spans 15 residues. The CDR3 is CASSLRTGSNEKLFF. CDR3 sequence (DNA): TGTGCCAGTTCTTTAAGGACAGGGTCTAATGAAAAACTGTTTTTT.

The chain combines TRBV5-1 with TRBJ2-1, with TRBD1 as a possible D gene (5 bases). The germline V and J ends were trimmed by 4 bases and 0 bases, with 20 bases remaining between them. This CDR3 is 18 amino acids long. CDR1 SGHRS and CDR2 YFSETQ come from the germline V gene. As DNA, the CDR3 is TGCGCCAGCAGCCCAGTCATGGGGCTTGTGAGCTCCTACAATGAGCAGTTCTTC. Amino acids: CASSPVMGLVSSYNEQFF.

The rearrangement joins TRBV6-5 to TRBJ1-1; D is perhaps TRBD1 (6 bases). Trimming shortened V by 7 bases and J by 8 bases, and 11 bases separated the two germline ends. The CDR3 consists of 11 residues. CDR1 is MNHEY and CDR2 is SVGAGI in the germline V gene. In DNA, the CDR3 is TGTGCCAGCACGTCCGGGACAGAAGCTTTCTTT. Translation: CASTSGTEAFF.

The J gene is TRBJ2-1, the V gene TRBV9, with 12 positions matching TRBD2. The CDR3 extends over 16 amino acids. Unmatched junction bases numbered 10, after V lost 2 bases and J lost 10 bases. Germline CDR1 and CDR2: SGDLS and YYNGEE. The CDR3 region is CASSVLGTSGGREQFF. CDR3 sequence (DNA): TGTGCCAGCAGCGTCCTGGGCACTAGCGGGGGGAGGGAGCAGTTCTTC.

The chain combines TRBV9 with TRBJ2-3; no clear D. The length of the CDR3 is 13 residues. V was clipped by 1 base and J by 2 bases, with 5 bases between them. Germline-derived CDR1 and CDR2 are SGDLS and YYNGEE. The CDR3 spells CASSVMPTDTQYF. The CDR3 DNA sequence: TGTGCCAGCAGCGTAATGCCCACAGATACGCAGTATTTT.

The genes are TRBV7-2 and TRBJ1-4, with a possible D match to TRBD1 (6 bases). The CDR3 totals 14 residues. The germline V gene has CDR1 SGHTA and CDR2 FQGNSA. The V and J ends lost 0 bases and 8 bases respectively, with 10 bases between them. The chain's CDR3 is CASSLAGAGEKLFF. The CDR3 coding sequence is TGTGCCAGCAGCTTAGCGGGGGCGGGGGAAAAACTGTTTTTT. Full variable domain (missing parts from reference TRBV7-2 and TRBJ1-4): GAGVSQSPSNKVTEKGKDVELRCDPISGHTALYWYRQSLGQGLEFLIYFQGNSAPDKSGLPSDRFSAERTGGSVSTLTIQRTQQEDSAVYLCASSLAGAGEKLFFGSGTQLSVL.

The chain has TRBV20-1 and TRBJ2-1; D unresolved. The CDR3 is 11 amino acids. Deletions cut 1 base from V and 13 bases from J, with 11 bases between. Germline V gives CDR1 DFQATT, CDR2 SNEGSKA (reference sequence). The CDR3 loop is CSARVLSPQFF. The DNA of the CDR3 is TGCAGTGCTAGAGTTCTGAGTCCCCAGTTCTTC.

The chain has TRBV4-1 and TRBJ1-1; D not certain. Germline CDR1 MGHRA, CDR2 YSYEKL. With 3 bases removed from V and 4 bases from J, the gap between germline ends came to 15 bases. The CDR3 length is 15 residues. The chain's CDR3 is CASSQASSISTEAFF. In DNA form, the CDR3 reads TGCGCCAGCAGCCAGGCTTCTTCGATCAGCACTGAAGCTTTCTTT.

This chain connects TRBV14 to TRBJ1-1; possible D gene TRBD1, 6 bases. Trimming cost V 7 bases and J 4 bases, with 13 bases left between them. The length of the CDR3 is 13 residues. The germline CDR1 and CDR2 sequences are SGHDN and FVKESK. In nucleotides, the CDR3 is TGTGCCAGCACCCTTCAAGGGGGCACTGAAGCTTTCTTT. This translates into CASTLQGGTEAFF.

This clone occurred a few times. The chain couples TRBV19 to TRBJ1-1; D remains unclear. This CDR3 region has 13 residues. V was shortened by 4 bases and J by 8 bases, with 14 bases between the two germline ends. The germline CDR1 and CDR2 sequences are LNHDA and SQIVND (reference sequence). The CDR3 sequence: CASSSRVHPEAFF. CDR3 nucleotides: TGTGCCAGTAGTAGTCGGGTACATCCCGAAGCTTTCTTT. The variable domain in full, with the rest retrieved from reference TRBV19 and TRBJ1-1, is DGGITQSPKYLFRKEGQNVTLSCEQNLNHDAMYWYRQDPGQGLRLIYYSQIVNDFQKGDIAEGYSVSREKKESFPLTVTSAQKNPTAFYLCASSSRVHPEAFFGQGTRLTVV.

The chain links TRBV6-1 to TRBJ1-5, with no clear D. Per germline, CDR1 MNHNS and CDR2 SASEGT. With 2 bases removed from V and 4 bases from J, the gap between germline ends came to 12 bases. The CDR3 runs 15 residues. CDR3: CASSEQSVRNQPQHF. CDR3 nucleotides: TGTGCCAGCAGTGAACAGTCCGTCCGGAATCAGCCCCAGCATTTT.

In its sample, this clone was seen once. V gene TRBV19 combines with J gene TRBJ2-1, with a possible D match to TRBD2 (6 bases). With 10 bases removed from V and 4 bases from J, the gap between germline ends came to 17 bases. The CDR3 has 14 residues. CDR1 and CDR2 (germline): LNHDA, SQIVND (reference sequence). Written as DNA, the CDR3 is TGTGCCACCTCCCTGGAGGGAGTTTACAATGAGCAGTTCTTC. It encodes CATSLEGVYNEQFF.